The clone carrying this T cell receptor (beta chain) came up a few times. The antigen remains unidentified. The data originate from a study of beta chain features in type 1 diabetes. General study points: When VDJ junctions were examined, type 1 diabetes patients showed fewer insertions and more deletions. Researchers report that Type 1 diabetes patients had moderately but significantly shorter TCRB CDR3s across all four CD4+ subsets. Sequencing used cDNA, and cells with high TCR expression could therefore be over-represented.

Expressed TCRB transcripts got sequenced, as all isolated RNA was reverse transcribed. Profiling relied on immunoSEQ multiplex PCR, and the TCRdb table lists in-frame clones only, not all of them. The sample has around 44,000 clones, approximately 49% seen once; the top ten hold 0.2% to 0.3%. Sequencing was done on a sample of stem cell memory CD4+ T cells from blood. The source is a woman younger than 45 in good health.

CDR3 amino acids: CASTSGGGGNTEAFF. The CDR3 region has the DNA TGTGCCAGCACCTCCGGGGGAGGGGGAAACACTGAAGCTTTCTTT. The chain has TRBV28 and TRBJ1-1, with a tentative D call TRBD1 (6 bases). With 7 bases removed from V and 2 bases from J, the gap between germline ends came to 17 bases. CDR1 and CDR2 (germline): MDHEN, SYDVKM. This CDR3 region has 15 residues.